Listed here is a single T cell receptor (beta chain). This entry is derived from a study of blood T cell repertoires in COVID-19. The overall study: Whether acute or convalescent, the COVID-19 samples came from the United States, Italy and Spain. T cells, B-cell-depleted T cells, or PBMCs supplied cDNA or gDNA.

The V end lost 4 bases, the J end lost 1 base, and 19 bases lay between the germline ends. This CDR3 spans 17 amino acids. The germline V gene encodes CDR1 MGHRA and CDR2 YSYEKL. Under the authors' procedure: For nucleated cells, counts were estimated from reference gene primer amplification. Repertoires were generated with immunoSEQ multiplex PCR, while TCRdb's copy carries only in-frame clones and drops some. D and trimming were read from the DNA, whereas the V and J calls and clone size are those reported in that table. This sample carries about 36,000 clones, roughly 87% of them seen once, and the ten largest clones take about 19%.

The sequence derives from a man aged 55 to 69 with acute or convalescent COVID-19. The genes are TRBV4-1 and TRBJ1-1, with a tentative D call TRBD1 (5 bases). Sequenced sample: peripheral blood. CDR3 sequence: CASSRYSLQETNTEAFF. The CDR3 nucleotides read TGCGCCAGCAGCCGATACTCCTTACAGGAGACGAACACTGAAGCTTTCTTT.